This TCR beta chain was captured by sequencing in a study of blood T cell repertoires in COVID-19 (dated by TCRdb to the early 2020s). As for the study more broadly: Collaborator samples came from the United States, Italy and Spain and covered acute and convalescent phases of COVID-19. The material from the prospective study consisted of cDNA or gDNA derived from T cells, B-cell-depleted T cells, or PBMCs. The dataset comprised deeply sampled blood TCRbeta repertoires from subjects exposed to, actively infected with, or recovered from COVID-19. The repertoires were released in a freely available public database meant as a resource for research on the immune response to SARS-CoV-2. The samples were drawn from two sources: the first 160 participants of the ongoing ImmuneRACE study, and about 1,300 subjects contributed by 6 global collaborators. A de-identified subject ID, COVID-19 status, age in years and sex were almost always included in the sample metadata. Where available, HLA class I and class II types were taken from metadata supplied by the sample provider and were not determined by assay-based typing.

Broad study findings and their caveats: The amount of clinical and demographic metadata varied by source and participant and was provided uncurated.

TCRbeta CDR3 regions were amplified from genomic DNA by means of the immunoSEQ Assay, a bias-controlled multiplex PCR. In the paper's pipeline: Within the assay, amplification of reference gene primers was used to estimate how many nucleated cells each sample contained. To quantify the absolute abundance of each unique TCRbeta CDR3 rearrangement, sequence reads were collapsed and filtered. For each sample, productive Simpson clonality was calculated by taking the square root of Simpson's diversity index across productive rearrangements. TCRdb limited this immuneACCESS table to in-frame rearrangements with V and J called. A share of clones is missing; checked studies link under half to unresolved V genes, and the rest is unexplained. V, J and clone size derive from that table, while D and trimming were established from the DNA sequence. The sample table shows 64,000 or so clones, and 65% to 90% are seen once. The ten top clones hold roughly 1.2% of the sample.

As regards this clone: Its antigen is currently not known. No much larger clonotype is one base removed from it; base qualities were not supplied.

Taken from the germline V gene, the CDR1 and CDR2 loops are SNHLY and FYNNEI. The germline ends are 8 bases apart after V is trimmed by 4 bases and J by 5 bases. From cysteine to phenylalanine, the CDR3 is 12 amino acids long. Just the 36-base CDR3 DNA is kept, in frame starting at base 1. Whole blood was collected in K2EDTA tubes by collaborating institutions according to the institutions' own protocols. For TCRbeta analysis, collaborators shipped samples as frozen whole blood, isolated PBMCs, or DNA extracted from either of those sample types. Sequenced input: peripheral blood. This sequence was found in a man aged 40-50 years with acute or convalescent COVID-19. Rearrangement joined TRBV2 to TRBJ1-2, with the D gene not confidently named. The CDR3 region has the sequence CASSGQRYGYTF. The DNA sequence is as follows: TGTGCCAGCAGTGGCCAGAGGTATGGCTACACCTTC.